This passage covers 17 T cell receptor beta chains from one sample sequenced in a study of cytomegalovirus exposure and HLA in healthy donors. The PCR made use of 60 Vbeta and 13 Jbeta primers. Clones were read by immunoSEQ multiplex PCR, and TCRdb kept only the in-frame ones, dropping some. Of roughly 230,000 clones in the sample, roughly 73% were seen once. Sequenced sample: PBMCs. The receptor source for this set is a boy younger than 18 in good health and CMV-seronegative.

This chain uses TRBV11-1 with TRBJ1-1; D gene unclear. The CDR3 spans 16 residues. Germline V lookup: CDR1 SGHAT, CDR2 FQDESV (reference sequence). Trimming removed 2 bases from V and 3 bases from J, with 16 bases in between. The CDR3 region has the DNA TGTGCCAGCAGCTTAACGCGGGGAGGTGGGTACACTGAAGCTTTCTTT. Translating gives CASSLTRGGGYTEAFF.

Notes on this clone: At one of its ends the junction is not consistent with the germline gene, which may arise from a read error. This rearrangement joins TRBV14 to TRBJ2-1, with D perhaps TRBD2 (5 bases). The CDR3 consists of 14 residues. From germline, CDR1 is SGHDN and CDR2 FVKESK. CDR3 residues: CASSQGTLYTEQFF. CDR3 nucleotide sequence: TGTGCCAGCAGCCAAGGGACTCTCTACACTGAGCAGTTCTTC.

This clone was seen once. The chain combines TRBV9 with TRBJ1-2, with a weak D call TRBD1 (6 bases). Trimming shortened V by 0 bases and J by 4 bases, and 13 bases separated the two germline ends. This CDR3 has 15 residues. Germline lookup yields CDR1 SGDLS and CDR2 YYNGEE. The CDR3 nucleotides read TGTGCCAGCAGCGTAGTGGCAGGGACATCCTATGGCTACACCTTC. As protein: CASSVVAGTSYGYTF.

This chain connects TRBV10-1 to TRBJ2-4; the match to TRBD1 covers 7 bases. This CDR3 region has 17 residues. Losses at the gene ends were 6 bases for V and 2 bases for J; bases not matched to a gene: 13. Germline V gene sequence: CDR1 WNHNN, CDR2 SYGVQD (reference sequence). CDR3 nucleotides: TGCGCCAGCAGCTCCAGGACAGGCGTTTCGTCCAAAAACATTCAGTACTTC. Translation: CASSSRTGVSSKNIQYF.

This chain uses TRBV14 with TRBJ2-1; 14 positions agree with TRBD2. Germline V gives CDR1 SGHDN, CDR2 FVKESK. The CDR3 sequence is 19 residues long. J gave up 4 bases and V 3 bases, and 11 bases lay outside the gene matches. The chain's CDR3 is CASSHRVGLAGGWYNEQFF. Written as DNA, the CDR3 is TGTGCCAGCAGCCACCGTGTAGGACTAGCGGGGGGCTGGTACAATGAGCAGTTCTTC.

This clone has just one count. CDR3 nucleotide sequence: TGTGCCAGTAGTGGACAGGGAACCGGGGAGCTGTTTTTT. As protein: CASSGQGTGELFF. V is TRBV19 and J is TRBJ2-2; 8 bases match TRBD1. The ends lost 5 bases at V and 5 bases at J; junction bases unmatched: 1. The CDR3 consists of 13 residues. Germline loops: CDR1 LNHDA, CDR2 SQIVND (reference sequence).

The J gene is TRBJ2-7, the V gene TRBV11-2, with 10 bases identical to TRBD1. V shed 5 bases, J shed 4 bases, and the junction held 11 bases outside the gene matches. CDR3 size: 16 residues. The germline V gene has CDR1 SGHAT and CDR2 FQNNGV. This chain's CDR3 is CASSQGTGVGRYEQYF. The CDR3 nucleotides read TGTGCCAGCAGCCAAGGGACAGGGGTAGGTCGTTACGAGCAGTACTTC.

V usage is TRBV19 and J usage is TRBJ2-1, with 8 bases fitting TRBD2. Trimming took 3 bases from V and 4 from J; bases not matched to a gene: 14. Germline CDR1 is LNHDA and CDR2 is SQIVND (reference sequence). This CDR3 contains 18 residues. The CDR3 protein is CASSMSSVAGWVYNEQFF. In DNA, the CDR3 is TGTGCCAGTAGTATGTCCTCCGTAGCGGGATGGGTTTACAATGAGCAGTTCTTC.

This chain joins TRBV30 and TRBJ1-1; weak D call: TRBD1 (6 bases). CDR1 is GTSNPN, CDR2 SVGIG, per germline (reference sequence). With 3 bases removed from V and 0 bases from J, the gap between germline ends came to 20 bases. The CDR3 loop spans 17 amino acids. The chain's CDR3 is CAWRRGGDFILNTEAFF. In DNA, the CDR3 is TGTGCCTGGAGAAGGGGGGGCGATTTTATACTGAACACTGAAGCTTTCTTT.

This sequence joins TRBV10-3 and TRBJ2-5; perhaps TRBD2 as D (6 bases). V lost 10 bases, J lost 3 bases, and 12 bases lay in between. The length of the CDR3 is 12 residues. The germline gives CDR1 ENHRY, CDR2 SYGVKD. The CDR3 DNA sequence: TGTGCCACCGCATGGGGGGAAGAGACCCAGTACTTC. Translation gives CATAWGEETQYF.

The chain joins TRBV5-6 to TRBJ1-2; a possible D gene is TRBD1 (5 bases). The CDR3 has 15 amino acids. Trimming pared 2 bases from V and 2 bases from J, leaving 13 bases between. Germline CDR1 SGHDT, CDR2 YYEEEE. Here the CDR3 DNA reads TGTGCCAGCAGCTTCAGCAGGGTTGGCAACTATGGCTACACCTTC. It specifies CASSFSRVGNYGYTF.

The chain joins TRBV30 to TRBJ2-3, with 8 nucleotides matching TRBD1. The J segment lost 5 bases and the V segment lost 2 bases, leaving 9 bases of the junction unmatched. Germline V gives CDR1 GTSNPN, CDR2 SVGIG (reference sequence). The CDR3 loop spans 15 amino acids. This chain's CDR3 is CAWSYTGGSQDTQYF. Here the CDR3 DNA reads TGTGCCTGGAGTTATACAGGGGGTTCGCAAGATACGCAGTATTTT.

Worth noting for this clone: Sequence at one end of the junction differs from germline and may be a read error. This chain links TRBV7-9 with TRBJ2-7, with D perhaps assigned TRBD1 or TRBD2 (5 bases each). Germline V gene data show CDR1 as SEHNR and CDR2 as FQNEAQ (reference sequence). CDR3 size: 12 residues. CDR3 coding DNA: TGTTCCAGCAGCTTAGAGGGGCCCGAGCAGTACTTC. This translates into CSSSLEGPEQYF.

This clone appeared a few times. The CDR3: CASSVGSSGTDTQYF. The CDR3, as DNA: TGTGCCAGCAGCGTAGGTTCTAGCGGTACAGATACGCAGTATTTT. The rearrangement joins TRBV9 to TRBJ2-3; 7 bases agree with TRBD2. Germline V lookup: CDR1 SGDLS, CDR2 YYNGEE. The length of the CDR3 is 15 residues. V lost 0 bases to trimming and J lost 3 bases; unmatched junction nucleotides: 4.

The genes are TRBV28 and TRBJ1-4; D remains ambiguous. The CDR3 spans 13 residues. V was pared by 8 bases and J by 4 bases, with 11 bases between. Per germline, CDR1 MDHEN and CDR2 SYDVKM. DNA of the CDR3: TGTGCCAGCCACGGGATTCTTAATGAAAAACTGTTTTTT. It specifies CASHGILNEKLFF.

The V call is TRBV21-1, the J call TRBJ2-4; the table calls TRBD2, which could not be checked here. TRBV21-1 corresponds to a pseudogene. The CDR3 contains 15 residues. As DNA, the CDR3 is TGTGCCAGCAGCTGGGAGCGGTCCCACAAAAACATTCAGTACTTC. Its translation: CASSWERSHKNIQYF.

This chain connects TRBV30 to TRBJ1-3; no clear D. There are 17 residues in the CDR3. Looked up from germline, CDR1 is GTSNPN and CDR2 is SVGIG (reference sequence). V dropped 0 bases and J dropped 0 bases, with 15 bases sitting between them. DNA for the CDR3: TGTGCCTGGAGTGTATTAGGCCAGACATACTCTGGAAACACCATATATTTT. Its translation: CAWSVLGQTYSGNTIYF.